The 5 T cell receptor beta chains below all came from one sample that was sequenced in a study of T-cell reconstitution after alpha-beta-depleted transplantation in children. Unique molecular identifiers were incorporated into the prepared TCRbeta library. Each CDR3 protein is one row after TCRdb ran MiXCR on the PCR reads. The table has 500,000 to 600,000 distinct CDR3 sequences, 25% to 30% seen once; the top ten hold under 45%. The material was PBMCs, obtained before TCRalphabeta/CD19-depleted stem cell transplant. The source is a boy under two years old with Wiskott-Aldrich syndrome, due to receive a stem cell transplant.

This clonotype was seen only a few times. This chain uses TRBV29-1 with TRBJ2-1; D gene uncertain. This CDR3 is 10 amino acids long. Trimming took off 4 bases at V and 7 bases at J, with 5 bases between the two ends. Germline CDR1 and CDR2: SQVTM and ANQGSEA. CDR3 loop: CSVAPNEQFF. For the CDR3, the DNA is TGCAGCGTTGCGCCGAATGAGCAGTTCTTC.

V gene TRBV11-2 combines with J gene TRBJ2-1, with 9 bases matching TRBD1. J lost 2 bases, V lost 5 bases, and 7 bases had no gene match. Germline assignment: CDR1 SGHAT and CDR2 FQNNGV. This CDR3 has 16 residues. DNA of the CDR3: TGTGCCAGCAGCAACGTAGGACAGGGGACCTACAATGAGCAGTTCTTC. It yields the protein CASSNVGQGTYNEQFF. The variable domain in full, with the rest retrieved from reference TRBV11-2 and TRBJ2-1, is EAGVAQSPRYKIIEKRQSVAFWCNPISGHATLYWYQQILGQGPKLLIQFQNNGVVDDSQLPKDRFSAERLKGVDSTLKIQPAKLEDSAVYLCASSNVGQGTYNEQFFGPGTRLTVL.

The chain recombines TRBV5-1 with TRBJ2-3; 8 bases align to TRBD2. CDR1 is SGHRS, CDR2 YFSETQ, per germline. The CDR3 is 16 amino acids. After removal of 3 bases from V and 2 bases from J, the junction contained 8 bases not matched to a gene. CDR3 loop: CASSSGGLAPTDTQYF. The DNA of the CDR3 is TGCGCCAGCAGCTCGGGGGGGCTAGCGCCCACAGATACGCAGTATTTT. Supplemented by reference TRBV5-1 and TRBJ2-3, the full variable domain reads KAGVTQTPRYLIKTRGQQVTLSCSPISGHRSVSWYQQTPGQGLQFLFEYFSETQRNKGNFPGRFSGRQFSNSRSEMNVSTLELGDSALYLCASSSGGLAPTDTQYFGPGTRLTVL.

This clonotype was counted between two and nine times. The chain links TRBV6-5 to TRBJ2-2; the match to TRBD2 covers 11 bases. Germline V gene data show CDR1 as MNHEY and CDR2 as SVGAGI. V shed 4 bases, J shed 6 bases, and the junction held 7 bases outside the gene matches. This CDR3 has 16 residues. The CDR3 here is CASSFASGRRAGELFF. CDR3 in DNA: TGTGCCAGCAGTTTCGCTAGCGGGAGGAGGGCCGGGGAGCTGTTTTTT.

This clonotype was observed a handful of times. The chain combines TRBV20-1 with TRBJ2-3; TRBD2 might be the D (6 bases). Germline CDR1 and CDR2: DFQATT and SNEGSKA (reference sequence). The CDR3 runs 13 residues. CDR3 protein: CSRRETSTDTQYF. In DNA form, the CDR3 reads TGCAGCCGACGGGAGACTAGCACAGATACGCAGTATTTT.